This T cell receptor (beta chain) was captured in a study of blood T cell repertoires in COVID-19. Study-level information: Italy, Spain and the United States were the sources of the convalescent and acute COVID-19 samples. Nucleic acid was either cDNA or gDNA, and it came from T cells, B-cell-depleted T cells, or PBMCs.

In the authors' workflow: Amplification of reference gene primers provided the estimated nucleated cell counts. Produced via immunoSEQ multiplex PCR; TCRdb's table is partial and in-frame only. The D gene and trimming were derived from the DNA, and the V and J assignments and clone size from that table. The repertoire has a few hundred thousand clones, 85% to 90% of them found once; the top ten carry 3.7%. With 3 bases removed from V and 9 bases from J, the gap between germline ends came to 12 bases. This CDR3 is 13 amino acids long. The V gene's germline CDR1 is SGHAT and CDR2 FQNNGV. Specimen: peripheral blood. This TCR derives from a woman aged 35 to 49 with acute or convalescent COVID-19. The gene calls are TRBV11-2 and TRBJ1-5; D remains ambiguous. The CDR3 nucleotides read TGTGCCAGCAGCTTTGACTATGGTGGGCCCCAGCATTTT. Residues: CASSFDYGGPQHF.